This T cell receptor beta chain was found in a study of T-cell reconstitution after alpha-beta-depleted transplantation in children (dated by TCRdb to the mid-2010s). Regarding the complete study: The study quantitatively tracked T-cell immune reconstitution after TCRalphabeta/CD19-depleted allogeneic hematopoietic cell transplantation in children using TCR repertoire profiling.

This clonotype was observed a few times. Its antigen is not yet known. No much larger clonotype is one base removed from it; base qualities were not supplied. Libraries were built with PCR. TCRdb shows the sequencer as Illumina HiSeq 2500. Molecular barcoding was employed in the preparation of TCR libraries, with unique molecular identifiers being used to normalize TCRbeta repertoire quantification. TCRdb reworked the public reads: Q25 trimming with fastp, MiXCR clone assembly, productive beta chains retained. Each entry is one CDR3 protein sequence, shown with its most common DNA and genes. Counted in this sample were around 500,000 distinct CDR3 sequences; about 12% of them appeared once. Together, the top ten hold more than 5.5% of the sample. Via the germline V gene, CDR1 is MNHNS and CDR2 SASEGT. Trimming costs V 6 bases and J 0 bases, and their ends lie 12 bases apart. The CDR3 contains 15 residues, cysteine and phenylalanine counted. The sequence is cut down to CDR3 DNA, 45 bases in frame from base 1.

The TCR originated in a human donor who donated a stem cell graft to a child with combined immunodeficiency. The sequence is built from TRBV6-1 and TRBJ1-5, with the D gene uncertain. The sample consisted of PBMCs from the stem cell graft donor, taken from the stem cell graft. This receptor has the CDR3 CASRPRGYSNQPQHF. In nucleotide form, the sequence is TGTGCCAGCAGACCTCGGGGATATAGCAATCAGCCCCAGCATTTT.